The 31 T cell receptor beta chains in this list originate from one sample, sequenced in a study of cytomegalovirus exposure and HLA in healthy donors. The primer mix had 60 Vbeta and 13 Jbeta primers. Using immunoSEQ multiplex PCR, the repertoire was profiled, and TCRdb retains in-frame clones only, with some absent. The sample holds 130,000 or so clones, roughly 8.8% seen once. The sample was PBMCs. These receptor sequences come from a woman aged 35 to 49 in good health and CMV-seropositive.

Only a few counts were recorded for this clone. V usage is TRBV9 and J usage is TRBJ1-1; 8 bases fit TRBD1. V shed 3 bases and J 0 bases; nucleotides not matched to a gene: 7. Germline-derived CDR1 and CDR2 are SGDLS and YYNGEE. The CDR3 runs to 16 residues. CDR3 sequence: CASSAGVTGVNTEAFF. CDR3 nucleotide sequence: TGTGCCAGCAGCGCCGGGGTGACAGGGGTGAACACTGAAGCTTTCTTT. The full variable domain, its missing parts supplied by reference TRBV9 and TRBJ1-1, is DSGVTQTPKHLITATGQRVTLRCSPRSGDLSVYWYQQSLDQGLQFLIQYYNGEERAKGNILERFSAQQFPDLHSELNLSSLELGDSALYFCASSAGVTGVNTEAFFGQGTRLTVV.

The sample holds a few counts of this clone. The CDR3 nucleotides read TGTGCCAGCAGCTTGGACAGGTACCAAGAGACCCAGTACTTC. It encodes CASSLDRYQETQYF. This sequence joins TRBV11-2 and TRBJ2-5; 7 nucleotides agree with TRBD1. Germline CDR1 SGHAT, CDR2 FQNNGV. The CDR3 runs 14 residues. Trimming at V came to 3 bases and at J to 0 bases, leaving 1 base not matched to a gene.

CDR3 nucleotide sequence: TGCGCCAGTGGGCCGACTAGCCGGAACACCGGGGAGCTGTTTTTT. Protein sequence: CASGPTSRNTGELFF. This chain joins TRBV5-1 and TRBJ2-2; 7 bases agree with TRBD2. The length of the CDR3 is 15 residues. V gave up 8 bases and J gave up 1 base; unmatched junction bases: 8. Germline CDR1 and CDR2: SGHRS and YFSETQ.

This clone came up a few times. Sequence at one end of the junction differs from germline and may be a read error. The rearrangement joins TRBV29-1 to TRBJ2-1; 8 positions agree with TRBD2. The CDR3 is 11 residues long. In germline, CDR1 is SQVTM, CDR2 ANQGSEA. The CDR3, as DNA: TGCAGCGTTGAAGCAGCGACTAGCGTAATCTTC. Translation gives CSVEAATSVIF.

The chain carries TRBV7-3 and TRBJ2-7; 7 bases match TRBD1. V was pared by 5 bases and J by 4 bases, with 8 bases of the junction left unmatched. Germline V gene data show CDR1 as SGHTA and CDR2 as FQGTGA. The CDR3 runs to 14 residues. The CDR3 nucleotides read TGTGCCAGCAGCCAGCGACAGGGACCATACGAGCAGTACTTC. The encoded protein is CASSQRQGPYEQYF.

This rearrangement joins TRBV7-9 to TRBJ2-7; D perhaps matches TRBD1 (6 bases). V lost 5 bases and J 2 bases, leaving 13 bases between the germline ends. CDR3 length: 14 residues. Germline V CDR1 and CDR2: SEHNR, FQNEAQ (reference sequence). Here the CDR3 DNA reads TGTGCCAGCAGCCCACGGGACACCCCCTACGAGCAGTACTTC. Protein product: CASSPRDTPYEQYF. Drawing the rest from reference TRBV7-9 and TRBJ2-7, the complete variable domain is DTGVSQNPRHKITKRGQNVTFRCDPISEHNRLYWYRQTLGQGPEFLTYFQNEAQLEKSRLLSDRFSAERPKGSFSTLEIQRTEQGDSAMYLCASSPRDTPYEQYFGPGTRLTVT.

In DNA, the CDR3 is TGCGCCAGCAGCTCAGCCGGGACAGGGGAAGAGACCCAGTACTTC. This codes for CASSSAGTGEETQYF. The chain is built from TRBV5-1 and TRBJ2-5; 10 nucleotides align to TRBD1. V shed 3 bases, J shed 3 bases, and the junction held 5 bases outside the gene matches. Germline V gene sequence: CDR1 SGHRS, CDR2 YFSETQ. This CDR3 is 15 amino acids long.

The CDR3 coding sequence is TGCGCCAGCAGCTTGGGATTGACTAGCGAAAATACGCAGTATTTT. Protein: CASSLGLTSENTQYF. V gene TRBV5-1 combines with J gene TRBJ2-3, with 8 bases fitting TRBD2. The CDR3 is 15 amino acids. V lost 0 bases to trimming and J lost 7 bases; unmatched junction nucleotides: 7. Looked up from germline, CDR1 is SGHRS and CDR2 is YFSETQ.

In this sample, this clone turned up a few times. This chain connects TRBV5-5 to TRBJ1-3; 7 positions agree with TRBD1. The V gene's germline CDR1 is SGHKS and CDR2 YYEKEE (reference sequence). This CDR3 has 15 residues. The trim removed 0 bases at V and 3 bases at J, leaving 3 bases unmatched. The CDR3 nucleotides are TGTGCCAGCAGCTTGGCAGGGGGTCTTGGAAACACCATATATTTT. Its translation is CASSLAGGLGNTIYF.

This clone was seen more than once but under ten times. The V call is TRBV4-1, the J call TRBJ1-2; unclear D gene. Germline CDR1 reads MGHRA; CDR2 reads YSYEKL. CDR3 length equals 16 residues. With 1 base removed from V and 3 bases from J, the gap between germline ends came to 15 bases. The CDR3 bases are TGCGCCAGCAGCCAAGTTCGAGGAGGTTCAGACTATGGCTACACCTTC. Its translation is CASSQVRGGSDYGYTF.

This clone was seen only a few times. This chain connects TRBV11-3 to TRBJ2-7, with D possibly being TRBD2 (6 bases). Between the trimmed V and J ends, which lost 0 bases and 0 bases, there was a span of 15 bases. Germline CDR1 reads SGHNT; CDR2 reads YENEEA. This CDR3 is built from 17 residues. The CDR3 here is CASSLDQGGRSSYEQYF. DNA of the CDR3: TGTGCCAGCAGCTTAGATCAGGGAGGACGGAGCTCCTACGAGCAGTACTTC.

This clone showed up just a few times. The chain couples TRBV11-1 to TRBJ2-7; D perhaps matches TRBD1 (5 bases). Germline CDR1 and CDR2: SGHAT and FQDESV (reference sequence). The length of the CDR3 is 14 residues. The ends were cut back, 5 bases at V and 1 base at J, with 12 bases in the middle. CDR3 nucleotide sequence: TGTGCCAGCAGCGAAATTCAGGGATCCTACGAGCAGTACTTC. It encodes CASSEIQGSYEQYF.

This clone was counted between two and nine times. This rearrangement joins TRBV2 to TRBJ1-6; TRBD1 is a possible D gene (6 bases). V dropped 6 bases and J dropped 11 bases, with 11 bases sitting between them. CDR1 is SNHLY, CDR2 FYNNEI, per germline. The CDR3 is made up of 12 amino acids. The CDR3 is CASRDSTAPLHF. CDR3 nucleotide sequence: TGTGCCAGCAGGGACAGCACCGCACCCCTCCACTTT.

This clone was picked up a small number of times. The chain joins TRBV6-1 to TRBJ2-1, with 7 bases fitting TRBD1. The CDR3 has 14 amino acids. Germline values: CDR1 MNHNS, CDR2 SASEGT. The ends lost 8 bases at V and 3 bases at J; junction bases unmatched: 7. CDR3 DNA: TGTGCCAGCCAGACGTCAGGGGGCTACAATGAGCAGTTCTTC. Protein: CASQTSGGYNEQFF.

This clone was recorded a few times. The rearrangement joins TRBV7-9 to TRBJ1-2; weak D call: TRBD1 (5 bases). V was clipped by 1 base and J by 4 bases, with 10 bases between them. Per germline, CDR1 SEHNR and CDR2 FQNEAQ (reference sequence). CDR3 length: 14 residues. The CDR3 loop reads CASSLGQPTYGYTF. CDR3 DNA: TGTGCCAGCAGCTTAGGACAGCCTACCTATGGCTACACCTTC.

The sample holds a few counts of this clone. The chain employs TRBV7-6 and TRBJ2-1, with TRBD1 matching 8 bases. Unmatched junction bases numbered 21, after V lost 6 bases and J lost 5 bases. The germline CDR1 and CDR2 sequences are SGHVS and FNYEAQ. This CDR3 contains 19 residues. As DNA, the CDR3 is TGTGCCAGCAGTCCTACCGGGGCAGGGGGCAGGGAATATAACAATGAGCAGTTCTTC. Translation: CASSPTGAGGREYNNEQFF. The complete variable domain, with remaining parts taken from reference TRBV7-6 and TRBJ2-1, reads GAGVSQSPRYKVTKRGQDVALRCDPISGHVSLYWYRQALGQGPEFLTYFNYEAQQDKSGLPNDRFSAERPEGSISTLTIQRTEQRDSAMYRCASSPTGAGGREYNNEQFFGPGTRLTVL.

A few counts support this clone. CDR3: CASSLIGGETQYF. The CDR3, as DNA: TGTGCCAGCAGCTTAATCGGCGGGGAGACCCAGTACTTC. The V gene is TRBV5-4, the J gene TRBJ2-5; TRBD2 is a possible D gene (5 bases). Between the trimmed V and J ends, which lost 2 bases and 5 bases, there was a span of 10 bases. Germline assignment: CDR1 SGHNT and CDR2 YYREEE (reference sequence). CDR3 size: 13 residues.

This clone was picked up a small number of times. The chain recombines TRBV18 with TRBJ2-5; maybe TRBD2 (5 bases). CDR3 size: 13 residues. Per the germline V gene, CDR1 is KGHSH and CDR2 is LQKENI. The V end lost 5 bases, the J end lost 3 bases, and 10 bases lay between the germline ends. The CDR3 DNA follows: TGTGCCAGCTCATATGTGGAGGAAGAGACCCAGTACTTC. Amino acids: CASSYVEEETQYF. The complete variable domain, with remaining parts taken from reference TRBV18 and TRBJ2-5, reads NAGVMQNPRHLVRRRGQEARLRCSPMKGHSHVYWYRQLPEEGLKFMVYLQKENIIDESGMPKERFSAEFPKEGPSILRIQQVVRGDSAAYFCASSYVEEETQYFGPGTRLLVL.

The rearrangement links TRBV28 to TRBJ2-1; TRBD2 agrees at 13 bases. The V and J ends lost 5 bases and 9 bases, in that order; junction bases with no gene match: 10. The V gene's germline CDR1 is MDHEN and CDR2 SYDVKM. CDR3 length equals 16 residues. CDR3 nucleotide sequence: TGTGCCAGCAGTCCACTAGCGGGGGGGACTCGTAGTGAGCAGTTCTTC. This encodes CASSPLAGGTRSEQFF.

The rearrangement uses TRBV5-4 and TRBJ2-2; the match to TRBD1 covers 8 bases. Trimming at V came to 5 bases and at J to 4 bases, leaving 10 bases not matched to a gene. Germline V gene sequence: CDR1 SGHNT, CDR2 YYREEE (reference sequence). The CDR3 has 16 amino acids. This CDR3 reads CASSDGQGGITGELFF. CDR3 bases: TGTGCCAGCAGTGACGGACAGGGAGGAATCACCGGGGAGCTGTTTTTT.

CDR3 in DNA: TGCGCCAGCAGCTTGGCGGGGACAGGCAATGAAAAACTGTTTTTT. It is translated as CASSLAGTGNEKLFF. The gene calls are TRBV5-1 and TRBJ1-4; 8 bases agree with TRBD1. There are 15 residues in the CDR3. CDR1 is SGHRS, CDR2 YFSETQ, per germline. With 0 bases clipped from V and 5 bases from J, the junction kept 3 bases outside the gene matches.

The V call is TRBV27, the J call TRBJ2-1; TRBD2 aligns across 7 bases. The CDR3 has 17 amino acids. J was trimmed by 9 bases and V by 5 bases; bases with no gene match: 19. Germline V gives CDR1 MNHEY, CDR2 SMNVEV (reference sequence). CDR3 in amino acids: CASSPSFPYGGGVEQFF. The CDR3 nucleotides are TGTGCCAGCAGTCCCTCTTTCCCCTACGGGGGAGGGGTTGAGCAGTTCTTC.

The chain couples TRBV5-6 to TRBJ2-6, with D maybe TRBD1 (6 bases). Trimming removed 0 bases from V and 4 bases from J, with 11 bases in between. Germline-derived CDR1 and CDR2 are SGHDT and YYEEEE. CDR3 length: 16 amino acids. CDR3 sequence: CASSLEAGAGANVLTF. Written as DNA, the CDR3 is TGTGCCAGCAGCTTGGAAGCAGGGGCGGGGGCCAACGTCCTGACTTTC.

This clone showed up just a few times. The rearrangement uses TRBV6-5 and TRBJ2-5, with D maybe TRBD1 (6 bases). The V end was cut by 0 bases, the J end by 9 bases, with 11 bases between. The germline V gene has CDR1 MNHEY and CDR2 SVGAGI. This CDR3 spans 13 amino acids. The CDR3 here is CASSYSAGVAQYF. The CDR3 DNA reads TGTGCCAGCAGTTACTCGGCAGGGGTCGCCCAGTACTTC.

The rearrangement links TRBV6-5 to TRBJ1-5, with D perhaps TRBD1 (5 bases). V was clipped by 6 bases and J by 6 bases, with 18 bases between them. Per the germline V gene, CDR1 is MNHEY and CDR2 is SVGAGI. The CDR3 is made up of 15 amino acids. The CDR3 DNA reads TGTGCCAGCAGCGTAACCGGGACTGTAAGTCAGCCCCAGCATTTT. It yields the protein CASSVTGTVSQPQHF.

This clone was picked up a small number of times. J is TRBJ2-7 and V is TRBV4-3, with D perhaps matching TRBD1 (5 bases). V lost 0 bases, J lost 0 bases, and 12 bases lay in between. The CDR3 is 16 amino acids. Germline CDR1 reads LGHNA; CDR2 reads YSLEER. The CDR3 DNA sequence: TGCGCCAGCAGCCAAGATTCCCAGGGCCGCTCCTACGAGCAGTACTTC. This encodes CASSQDSQGRSYEQYF.

The V gene is TRBV11-2, the J gene TRBJ2-7; D perhaps matches TRBD2 (5 bases). Trimming took 0 bases from V and 6 from J, leaving 9 bases between them. CDR3 length: 13 amino acids. CDR1 and CDR2 (germline): SGHAT, FQNNGV. The CDR3 DNA sequence: TGTGCCAGCAGCTTAGAAAGCGCGGGCGAGCAGTACTTC. Protein sequence: CASSLESAGEQYF.

J is TRBJ1-4 and V is TRBV6-5, with 11 bases identical to TRBD1. CDR1 is MNHEY, CDR2 SVGAGI, per germline. This CDR3 has 14 amino acids. The V and J ends lost 4 bases and 7 bases, in that order; junction bases with no gene match: 2. The CDR3 DNA follows: TGTGCCAGCAGTTGGACAGGGGGCCGTGAAAAACTGTTTTTT. Translating it yields CASSWTGGREKLFF.

The CDR3 DNA is TGCGCCAGCAGCACGGGACTAGCGGACTACAATGAGCAGTTCTTC. It translates to CASSTGLADYNEQFF. The chain couples TRBV5-1 to TRBJ2-1; 11 nucleotides line up with TRBD2. CDR3 length equals 15 residues. V gave up 4 bases and J gave up 3 bases; unmatched junction bases: 3. Germline values: CDR1 SGHRS, CDR2 YFSETQ.

Many counts were recorded for this clone. The V and J genes are TRBV6-7 and TRBJ2-2, with 7 bases aligning to TRBD1. TRBV6-7 qualifies as an ORF whose function is uncertain. V shed 11 bases and J 0 bases; nucleotides not matched to a gene: 9. The CDR3 extends over 15 amino acids. This CDR3 is CAGRTGTANTGELFF. In nucleotides, the CDR3 is TGTGCCGGAAGAACCGGGACAGCGAACACCGGGGAGCTGTTTTTT.

CDR3 region: CASSWGTGSPYEQYF. The CDR3 nucleotides read TGTGCCAGCAGCTGGGGGACAGGGAGTCCCTACGAGCAGTACTTC. The chain carries TRBV11-2 and TRBJ2-7; 9 nucleotides align to TRBD1. This CDR3 is 15 amino acids long. Germline lookup yields CDR1 SGHAT and CDR2 FQNNGV. With V trimmed by 4 bases and J by 2 bases, 6 bases remained unmatched. The variable domain in full, completed from reference TRBV11-2 and TRBJ2-7, reads EAGVAQSPRYKIIEKRQSVAFWCNPISGHATLYWYQQILGQGPKLLIQFQNNGVVDDSQLPKDRFSAERLKGVDSTLKIQPAKLEDSAVYLCASSWGTGSPYEQYFGPGTRLTVT.